This passage covers 17 T cell receptor beta chains from one sample sequenced in a study of sequential checkpoint blockade in melanoma. Clones were sequenced by immunoSEQ multiplex PCR, and TCRdb holds only the in-frame ones, with some missing. The data hold about 800 clones, with approximately 23% observed a single time. The treatment was: randomized to nivolumab then ipilimumab (arm A) or the reverse (arm B). Sample: tumor tissue (inferred from file names), taken from a patient given nivolumab and ipilimumab in sequence. All receptors come from a human donor with melanoma.

By its share, this clone is large. The chain has TRBV28 and TRBJ2-5, with D tentatively TRBD1 (5 bases). The CDR3 length is 15 residues. V was trimmed by 2 bases and J by 3 bases, leaving 13 bases between them. Germline CDR1 and CDR2: MDHEN and SYDVKM. CDR3 region: CASSLARGNKETQYF. CDR3 coding DNA: TGTGCCAGCAGTTTAGCAAGGGGTAATAAAGAGACCCAGTACTTC.

V usage is TRBV5-1 and J usage is TRBJ2-3; D is ambiguous. The CDR3 loop spans 15 amino acids. Germline V lookup: CDR1 SGHRS, CDR2 YFSETQ. V dropped 1 base and J dropped 2 bases, with 11 bases sitting between them. CDR3 sequence: CASSLSGPFTDTQYF. In DNA form, the CDR3 reads TGCGCCAGCAGCTTGTCAGGACCCTTCACAGATACGCAGTATTTT.

The rearrangement links TRBV4-1 to TRBJ1-2; D is possibly TRBD1 (5 bases). With 4 bases removed from V and 7 bases from J, the gap between germline ends came to 16 bases. CDR1 and CDR2 from the germline V gene are MGHRA and YSYEKL. The CDR3 loop spans 14 amino acids. CDR3 nucleotide sequence: TGCGCCAGCAGCCGGGACGGGAGGCGGGTTGGCTACACCTTC. Translating gives CASSRDGRRVGYTF.

This clone was counted between two and nine times. The chain links TRBV6-8 to TRBJ1-6; the D gene is possibly TRBD1 (6 bases). The V end lost 6 bases, the J end lost 10 bases, and 19 bases lay between the germline ends. This CDR3 has 15 residues. Germline-derived CDR1 and CDR2 are MNHGY and SAAAGT. The CDR3 loop reads CASSGGGKLGSPLHF. The CDR3, as DNA: TGTGCCAGCAGCGGAGGGGGGAAATTGGGATCACCCCTCCACTTT.

On this clone itself: The same CDR3 arises from other DNA sequences in this sample as well. V gene TRBV15 combines with J gene TRBJ1-5; no definite D call. Germline CDR1 reads LNHNV; CDR2 reads YYDKDF (reference sequence). The CDR3 covers 17 residues. V was cut by 0 bases and J by 0 bases, with 12 bases left in between. For the CDR3, the DNA is TGTGCCACCAGCAGAGATCTGGCTAGTAATAGCAATCAGCCCCAGCATTTT. Its translation is CATSRDLASNSNQPQHF.

In its sample, this clone is medium-sized (0.01 to 0.1%). The gene calls are TRBV11-3 and TRBJ2-3, with 12 bases matching TRBD2. The CDR3 runs 16 residues. Germline V gene sequence: CDR1 SGHNT, CDR2 YENEEA. J lost 6 bases, V lost 3 bases, and 7 bases had no gene match. CDR3 amino acids: CASSLELAGGRDTQYF. CDR3 in DNA: TGTGCCAGCAGCTTGGAACTAGCGGGGGGCCGGGATACGCAGTATTTT.

This clone is hyperexpanded in the sample. J is TRBJ1-4 and V is TRBV11-3; D gene unclear. V lost 4 bases and J lost 6, with 18 bases in between. This CDR3 is built from 16 residues. CDR1 is SGHNT, CDR2 YENEEA, per germline. The CDR3 bases are TGTGCCAGCAGCTCCGTCGCATACGGAGAAGATGAAAAACTGTTTTTT. Protein sequence: CASSSVAYGEDEKLFF.

This clone was recorded a few times. The V call is TRBV11-3, the J call TRBJ2-1; 7 nucleotides agree with TRBD2. V shed 5 bases, J shed 6 bases, and the junction held 7 bases outside the gene matches. CDR3 length: 14 residues. CDR1 is SGHNT and CDR2 is YENEEA in the germline V gene. CDR3 nucleotide sequence: TGTGCCAGCAGCCCTAGGGACTATTTCAATGAGCAGTTCTTC. It translates to CASSPRDYFNEQFF.

This clone was counted once. V and J are TRBV5-1 and TRBJ2-2; 7 bases match TRBD1. Trimming at V came to 3 bases and at J to 4 bases, leaving 6 bases not matched to a gene. CDR1 and CDR2 (germline): SGHRS, YFSETQ. This CDR3 is 15 amino acids long. The DNA for the CDR3 is TGCGCCAGCAGCTCAGGGACAGTCGGCACCGGGGAGCTGTTTTTT. It yields the protein CASSSGTVGTGELFF.

This clone was picked up a small number of times. This rearrangement joins TRBV6-7 to TRBJ1-6; 8 bases match TRBD1. TRBV6-7 is annotated as an ORF whose role is uncertain. The CDR3 runs to 14 residues. V shed 4 bases, J shed 7 bases, and the junction held 3 bases outside the gene matches. Here the CDR3 DNA reads TGTGCCAGCAGTTCCCGGACAGGGAATTCACCCCTCCACTTT. Its translation is CASSSRTGNSPLHF.

This clone rates as large. This chain connects TRBV11-3 to TRBJ1-1; 7 nucleotides match TRBD1. Germline V lookup: CDR1 SGHNT, CDR2 YENEEA. CDR3 size: 15 residues. V was clipped by 3 bases and J by 4 bases; unmatched bases: 8. The DNA of the CDR3 is TGTGCCAGCAGCTTCTGGGCAGGGGGAGGCACTGAAGCTTTCTTT. It codes for CASSFWAGGGTEAFF.

CDR3 sequence: CASSLVGLGQSPLHF. In DNA, the CDR3 is TGTGCCAGCAGCTTAGTCGGGCTAGGACAATCACCCCTCCACTTT. The chain links TRBV11-3 to TRBJ1-6; possible D gene TRBD1, 5 bases. Trimming removed 1 base from V and 10 bases from J, with 14 bases in between. The germline V gene has CDR1 SGHNT and CDR2 YENEEA. There are 15 residues in the CDR3.

The gene calls are TRBV29-1 and TRBJ2-1, with D uncertain. Germline CDR1 SQVTM, CDR2 ANQGSEA. Trimming removed 0 bases at V and 0 bases at J, with 9 bases between. CDR3 size: 15 residues. In DNA, the CDR3 is TGCAGCGTTGAAGATTGGGGTAGCTCCTACAATGAGCAGTTCTTC. Its protein is CSVEDWGSSYNEQFF.

This clone is large (0.1 to 1%). The rearrangement joins TRBV4-1 to TRBJ2-5, with 7 nucleotides matching TRBD1. CDR1 is MGHRA, CDR2 YSYEKL, per germline. The CDR3 is made up of 15 amino acids. V trimming: 5 bases; J trimming: 4 bases; junction bases outside the gene matches: 10. The CDR3 DNA reads TGCGCCAGCAGCTTCCGGGACAGCCAAGGAGAGACCCAGTACTTC. Protein: CASSFRDSQGETQYF.

This clone was seen more than once but under ten times. V and J are TRBV9 and TRBJ2-7; a possible D gene is TRBD2 (7 bases). CDR3 size: 14 residues. V was cut by 6 bases and J by 3 bases, with 16 bases left in between. Germline CDR1 reads SGDLS; CDR2 reads YYNGEE. The CDR3 nucleotides read TGTGCCAGCATGGGGACACCGGGAGGCTACGAGCAGTACTTC. Its protein is CASMGTPGGYEQYF.

The gene calls are TRBV19 and TRBJ1-5, with D possibly matching TRBD1 (5 bases). Trimming removed 0 bases from V and 2 bases from J, with 14 bases in between. The CDR3 sequence is 17 residues long. Germline CDR1 LNHDA, CDR2 SQIVND (reference sequence). CDR3 amino acids: CASSIDQAGRRNQPQHF. CDR3 sequence (DNA): TGTGCCAGTAGTATAGATCAGGCAGGGCGTCGCAATCAGCCCCAGCATTTT.

V is TRBV12-5 and J is TRBJ2-2, with D perhaps TRBD1 (6 bases). Between the trimmed V and J ends, which lost 1 base and 6 bases, there was a span of 12 bases. The CDR3 spans 15 residues. CDR1 and CDR2 from the germline V gene are LGHNT and FRNRAP. The CDR3 loop is CASGLAVTGSGELFF. The CDR3 region has the DNA TGTGCTAGTGGTTTGGCCGTAACAGGGTCCGGGGAGCTGTTTTTT.